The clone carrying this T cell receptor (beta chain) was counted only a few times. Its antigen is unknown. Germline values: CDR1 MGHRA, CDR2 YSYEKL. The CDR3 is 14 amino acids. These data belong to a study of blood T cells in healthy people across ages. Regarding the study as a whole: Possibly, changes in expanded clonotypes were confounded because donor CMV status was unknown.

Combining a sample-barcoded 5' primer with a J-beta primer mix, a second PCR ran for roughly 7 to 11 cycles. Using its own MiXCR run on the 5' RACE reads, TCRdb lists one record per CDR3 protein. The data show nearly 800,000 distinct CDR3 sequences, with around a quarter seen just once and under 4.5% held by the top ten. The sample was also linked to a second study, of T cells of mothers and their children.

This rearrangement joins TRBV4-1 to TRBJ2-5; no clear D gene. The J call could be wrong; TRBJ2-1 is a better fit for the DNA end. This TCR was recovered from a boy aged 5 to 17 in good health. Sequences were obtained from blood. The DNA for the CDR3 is TGCGCCAGCAGCCAATTTTTCTTCTACAATGAGCAGTTCTTC. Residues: CASSQFFFYNEQFF.